This T cell receptor beta chain emerged from a study of T cell responses to AZD1222 COVID-19 vaccine. Second-dose timings of about 4 or about 12 weeks were pooled. This table comes from immunoSEQ multiplex PCR, and its TCRdb copy is limited to in-frame clones, with some not included. The sample includes 150,000 or so clones, 92% of them seen just once. Study-wide findings and caveats: Spike was spanned by vaccine-associated CD4 TCRs, with dominance at 160-218 and 743-854. Seropositive at baseline were only six AZD1222 recipients. After the peak T cell response, and only then, were repertoires sampled.

J was trimmed by 0 bases and V by 5 bases; bases with no gene match: 10. The germline CDR1 and CDR2 sequences are GTSNPN and SVGIG (reference sequence). The CDR3 spans 16 residues. A note on this clone: The antigen is undetermined.

The gene calls are TRBV30 and TRBJ1-3; the match to TRBD1 covers 7 bases. The specimen was peripheral blood, collected 28 days after the second AZD1222 dose. The receptor comes from an adult who received the AZD1222 COVID-19 vaccine. The CDR3 DNA follows: TGTGCCTGGCAAATTCCGGGACAGAGCTCTGGAAACACCATATATTTT. Protein product: CAWQIPGQSSGNTIYF.